The 21 T cell receptor beta chains below all came from one sample that was sequenced in a study of T cell responses to AZD1222 COVID-19 vaccine. Libraries were prepared by immunoSEQ multiplex PCR; TCRdb keeps only in-frame clonotypes and omits some of them. The sample yields some 150,000 clones, roughly 88% seen once. Sequencing was performed on peripheral blood, taken on day 0 of AZD1222 vaccination. All receptors come from an adult in good health.

As regards this clone: Other DNA sequences within the sample encode an identical CDR3. The chain is built from TRBV3-1 (or the pseudogene TRBV3-2) and TRBJ1-3; D is uncertain. Germline CDR1 is LGHDT and CDR2 is YNNKEL (reference sequence). The V end was cut by 4 bases, the J end by 1 base, with 8 bases between. The CDR3 loop spans 14 amino acids. The CDR3 nucleotides read TGTGCCAGCAGCCCTCGAGGGTCTGGAAACACCATATATTTT. This translates into CASSPRGSGNTIYF.

This chain connects TRBV2 to TRBJ2-7, with TRBD1 matching over 10 bases. V shed 6 bases, J shed 6 bases, and the junction held 8 bases outside the gene matches. The CDR3 covers 14 residues. Looked up from germline, CDR1 is SNHLY and CDR2 is FYNNEI. CDR3 DNA sequence: TGTGCCAGCAGACCAGGGACAGGGGTGGGCGAGCAGTACTTC. Translation gives CASRPGTGVGEQYF.

V usage is TRBV9 and J usage is TRBJ1-2, with a possible D match to TRBD1 (6 bases). Germline CDR1 reads SGDLS; CDR2 reads YYNGEE. The CDR3 length is 13 residues. The V gene lost 0 bases and the J gene lost 4 bases, with 7 bases spanning the gap. The CDR3 protein is CASSVGDTYGYTF. DNA for the CDR3: TGTGCCAGCAGCGTAGGGGACACCTATGGCTACACCTTC.

This chain connects TRBV12-3 or TRBV12-4 to TRBJ1-1, with D hard to call. V was shortened by 0 bases and J by 0 bases, with 2 bases between the two germline ends. The CDR3 has 13 amino acids. CDR3 amino acids: CASSLAVNTEAFF. CDR3 bases: TGTGCCAGCAGTTTAGCAGTGAACACTGAAGCTTTCTTT.

The chain recombines TRBV4-1 with TRBJ1-1; TRBD1 might be the D (6 bases). Trimming pared 4 bases from V and 5 bases from J, leaving 17 bases between. The germline CDR1 and CDR2 sequences are MGHRA and YSYEKL. The CDR3 runs 15 residues. The CDR3 sequence: CASSLTTGSSTEAFF. The CDR3 bases are TGCGCCAGCAGCCTAACTACAGGGTCGTCGACTGAAGCTTTCTTT.

The chain is built from TRBV11-2 and TRBJ2-5, with TRBD1 identical over 9 bases. CDR3 length: 14 residues. Trimming took 5 bases from V and 2 from J; bases not matched to a gene: 3. Germline loops: CDR1 SGHAT, CDR2 FQNNGV. Written as DNA, the CDR3 is TGTGCCAGCAGCCTACAGGGGGCTCAAGAGACCCAGTACTTC. Translating it yields CASSLQGAQETQYF.

The chain uses TRBV7-3 and TRBJ2-5; TRBD2 aligns across 7 bases. V shed 3 bases, J shed 5 bases, and the junction held 3 bases outside the gene matches. The CDR3 length is 13 residues. From germline, CDR1 is SGHTA and CDR2 FQGTGA. CDR3 in amino acids: CASSLGGEETQYF. The CDR3, as DNA: TGTGCCAGCAGCTTGGGAGGGGAGGAGACCCAGTACTTC.

V and J are TRBV5-1 and TRBJ1-1, with 11 bases lining up with TRBD1. Germline values: CDR1 SGHRS, CDR2 YFSETQ. This CDR3 is 13 amino acids long. Trimming cost V 4 bases and J 11 bases; bases outside gene matches: 7. CDR3 residues: CASSIRDRGNAFF. CDR3 coding DNA: TGCGCCAGCAGCATCCGGGACAGGGGGAATGCTTTCTTT.

The V gene is TRBV10-3, the J gene TRBJ1-6, with 7 bases lining up with TRBD1. CDR3 length: 14 amino acids. CDR1 is ENHRY, CDR2 SYGVKD, per germline. V dropped 6 bases and J dropped 7; count of bases not matched to a gene: 6. The CDR3 bases are TGTGCCATCAGATTGGGACAGAAAAATTCACCCCTCCACTTT. Translated: CAIRLGQKNSPLHF.

The rearrangement uses TRBV5-1 and TRBJ1-1; TRBD1 matches 9 bases. The germline CDR1 and CDR2 sequences are SGHRS and YFSETQ. The CDR3 has 16 amino acids. V shed 6 bases, J shed 4 bases, and the junction held 13 bases outside the gene matches. CDR3 region: CASNPSRTGEGTEAFF. The CDR3 DNA follows: TGCGCCAGCAACCCCTCAAGGACAGGGGAGGGCACTGAAGCTTTCTTT. Full variable domain (rest looked up from reference TRBV5-1 and TRBJ1-1): KAGVTQTPRYLIKTRGQQVTLSCSPISGHRSVSWYQQTPGQGLQFLFEYFSETQRNKGNFPGRFSGRQFSNSRSEMNVSTLELGDSALYLCASNPSRTGEGTEAFFGQGTRLTVV.

This chain uses TRBV6-2 or TRBV6-3 with TRBJ1-1; D is unresolved. Trimming removed 0 bases from V and 5 bases from J, with 7 bases in between. Germline V gene data show CDR1 as MNHEY and CDR2 as SVGEGT. The CDR3 sequence is 13 residues long. The CDR3 protein is CASSYSGGTEAFF. In DNA, the CDR3 is TGTGCCAGCAGTTACTCGGGAGGTACTGAAGCTTTCTTT.

The CDR3, as DNA: TGTGCCAGTCGTCGAGGGGGGGGGCCGGAGGAGCAGTTCTTC. This sequence encodes CASRRGGGPEEQFF. This sequence joins TRBV19 and TRBJ2-1; possibly TRBD2 for D (7 bases). V was cut by 8 bases and J by 10 bases, with 21 bases left in between. This CDR3 comprises 14 residues. The germline V gene encodes CDR1 LNHDA and CDR2 SQIVND (reference sequence).

J is TRBJ1-2 and V is TRBV6-5; D may be TRBD1 (6 bases). Trimming stripped 8 bases from V and 2 bases from J, with 12 bases between. The CDR3 runs to 13 residues. Per the germline V gene, CDR1 is MNHEY and CDR2 is SVGAGI. The DNA of the CDR3 is TGTGCCAGCGGAGGACAGACAAACTATGGCTACACCTTC. This codes for CASGGQTNYGYTF.

About this clone: The junction differs from germline at one of its ends, possibly a read error. The chain recombines TRBV9 with TRBJ2-1, with 10 bases aligning to TRBD2. Germline CDR1 is SGDLS and CDR2 is YYNGEE. This CDR3 contains 15 residues. This chain's CDR3 is CASTVAGGSYNEQFF. DNA of the CDR3: TGTGCCAGCACCGTAGCGGGGGGCTCCTACAATGAGCAGTTCTTC.

This sequence joins TRBV18 and TRBJ1-2; TRBD1 is a possible D gene (5 bases). The V end was cut by 0 bases, the J end by 7 bases, with 15 bases between. The CDR3 runs to 15 residues. Germline V gene data show CDR1 as KGHSH and CDR2 as LQKENI. CDR3 nucleotides: TGTGCCAGCTCACCACCAGGGGAGGCGTTAAGTGGCTACACCTTC. Translation: CASSPPGEALSGYTF.

The chain has TRBV6-5 and TRBJ1-1; D perhaps matches TRBD1 (5 bases). Trimming removed 5 bases at V and 4 bases at J, with 14 bases between. The CDR3 loop spans 14 amino acids. Germline CDR1 is MNHEY and CDR2 is SVGAGI. The CDR3 sequence is CASSPAGGSTEAFF. The DNA for the CDR3 is TGTGCCAGCAGTCCCGCCGGGGGGAGCACTGAAGCTTTCTTT.

The rearrangement joins TRBV3-1 (or the pseudogene TRBV3-2) to TRBJ1-1; 8 bases map to TRBD1. Unmatched junction bases numbered 2, after V lost 1 base and J lost 7 bases. Germline V gene sequence: CDR1 LGHDT, CDR2 YNNKEL (reference sequence). The CDR3 length is 13 residues. This CDR3 is CASSQAGGNEAFF. Written as DNA, the CDR3 is TGTGCCAGCAGCCAAGCAGGGGGCAATGAAGCTTTCTTT.

CDR3 protein: CASSLGPAGGETQYF. CDR3 DNA: TGTGCCAGCAGCTTAGGGCCCGCGGGAGGGGAGACCCAGTACTTC. This chain joins TRBV7-2 and TRBJ2-5, with 9 bases that match TRBD2. CDR1 and CDR2 (germline): SGHTA, FQGNSA. The CDR3 is 15 residues long. The junction had 5 bases not matched to a gene; V was cut back by 1 base and J by 5 bases. The whole variable domain, remainder taken from reference TRBV7-2 and TRBJ2-5, is GAGVSQSPSNKVTEKGKDVELRCDPISGHTALYWYRQSLGQGLEFLIYFQGNSAPDKSGLPSDRFSAERTGGSVSTLTIQRTQQEDSAVYLCASSLGPAGGETQYFGPGTRLLVL.

The rearrangement links TRBV7-2 to TRBJ1-6; 10 bases match TRBD1. The CDR3 runs to 16 residues. Looked up from germline, CDR1 is SGHTA and CDR2 is FQGNSA. With 5 bases clipped from V and 5 bases from J, the junction kept 6 bases outside the gene matches. The CDR3 DNA is TGTGCCAGCAGCGACAGGGGGCTAGGGAATAATTCACCCCTCCACTTT. It codes for CASSDRGLGNNSPLHF. The complete variable domain, with remaining parts taken from reference TRBV7-2 and TRBJ1-6, reads GAGVSQSPSNKVTEKGKDVELRCDPISGHTALYWYRQSLGQGLEFLIYFQGNSAPDKSGLPSDRFSAERTGGSVSTLTIQRTQQEDSAVYLCASSDRGLGNNSPLHFGNGTRLTVT.

The V call is TRBV12-5, the J call TRBJ2-1; 14 nucleotides match TRBD2. The CDR3 runs to 18 residues. The V and J ends lost 0 bases and 5 bases, in that order; junction bases with no gene match: 6. Germline loops: CDR1 LGHNT, CDR2 FRNRAP. This CDR3 is CASGLVVGLAGEDNEQFF. CDR3 nucleotide sequence: TGTGCTAGTGGTTTGGTAGTGGGACTAGCGGGGGAGGACAATGAGCAGTTCTTC.

The chain is built from TRBV28 and TRBJ1-2; D not resolved. Trimming pared 10 bases from V and 2 bases from J, leaving 14 bases between. The CDR3 has 13 amino acids. CDR1 and CDR2 (germline): MDHEN, SYDVKM. This CDR3 is CATTQSENYGYTF. The CDR3 coding sequence is TGTGCCACGACACAGAGCGAAAACTATGGCTACACCTTC.